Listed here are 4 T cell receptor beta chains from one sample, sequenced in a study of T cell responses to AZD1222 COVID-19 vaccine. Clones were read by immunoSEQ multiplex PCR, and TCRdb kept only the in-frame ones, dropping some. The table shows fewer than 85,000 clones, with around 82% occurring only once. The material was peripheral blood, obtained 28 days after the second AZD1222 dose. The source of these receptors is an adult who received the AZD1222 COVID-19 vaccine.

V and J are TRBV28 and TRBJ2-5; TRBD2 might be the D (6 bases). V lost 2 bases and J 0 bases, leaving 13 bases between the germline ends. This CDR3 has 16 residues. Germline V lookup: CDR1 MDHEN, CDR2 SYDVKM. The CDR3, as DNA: TGTGCCAGCAGTTTAGCGGGACTCGGATACCAAGAGACCCAGTACTTC. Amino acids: CASSLAGLGYQETQYF.

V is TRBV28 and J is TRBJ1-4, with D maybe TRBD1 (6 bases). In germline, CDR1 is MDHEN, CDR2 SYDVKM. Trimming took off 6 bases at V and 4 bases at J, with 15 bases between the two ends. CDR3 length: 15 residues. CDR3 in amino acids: CASSPIDRNNEKLFF. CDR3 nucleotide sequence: TGTGCCAGCAGCCCAATCGACAGGAATAATGAAAAACTGTTTTTT.

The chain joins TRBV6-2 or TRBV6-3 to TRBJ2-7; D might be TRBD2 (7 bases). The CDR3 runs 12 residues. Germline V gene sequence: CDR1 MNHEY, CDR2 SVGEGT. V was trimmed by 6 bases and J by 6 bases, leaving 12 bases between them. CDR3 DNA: TGTGCCAGCAGCCTGGGAGGGGGCGAGCAGTACTTC. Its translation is CASSLGGGEQYF.

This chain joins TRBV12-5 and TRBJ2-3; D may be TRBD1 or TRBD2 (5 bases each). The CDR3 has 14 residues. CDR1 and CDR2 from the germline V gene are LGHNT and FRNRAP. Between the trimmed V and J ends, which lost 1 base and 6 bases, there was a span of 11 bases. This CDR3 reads CASGLGGSGDTQYF. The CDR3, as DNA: TGTGCTAGTGGTTTGGGGGGCTCGGGGGATACGCAGTATTTT.